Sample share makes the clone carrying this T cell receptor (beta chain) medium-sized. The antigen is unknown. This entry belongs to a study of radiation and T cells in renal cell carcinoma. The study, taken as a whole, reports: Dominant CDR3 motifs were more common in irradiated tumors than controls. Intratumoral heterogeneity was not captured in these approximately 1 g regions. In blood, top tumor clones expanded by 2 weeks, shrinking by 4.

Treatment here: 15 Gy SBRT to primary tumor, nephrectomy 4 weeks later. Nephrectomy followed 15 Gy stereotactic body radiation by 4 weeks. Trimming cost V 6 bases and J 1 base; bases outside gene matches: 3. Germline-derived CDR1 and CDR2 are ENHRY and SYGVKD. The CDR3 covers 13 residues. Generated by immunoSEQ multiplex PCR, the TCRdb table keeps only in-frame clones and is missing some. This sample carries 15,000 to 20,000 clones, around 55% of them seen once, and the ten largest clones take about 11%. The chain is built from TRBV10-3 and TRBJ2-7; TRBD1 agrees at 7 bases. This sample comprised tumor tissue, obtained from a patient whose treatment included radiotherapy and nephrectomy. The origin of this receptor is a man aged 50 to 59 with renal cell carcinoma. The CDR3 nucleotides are TGTGCCATCAGGGACAGGTCATCCTACGAGCAGTACTTC. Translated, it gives CAIRDRSSYEQYF.